These T cell receptor beta chains were read from a single sample in a study of T-cell reconstitution after alpha-beta-depleted transplantation in children. Via MiXCR, TCRdb re-called the PCR reads, giving one row per CDR3 protein. Here the sample spans approximately 420,000 distinct CDR3 sequences, under 13% being singletons. Here the sequenced sample was PBMCs from the stem cell graft donor, taken from the stem cell graft. These receptors came from a human donor who donated a stem cell graft to a child with acute myeloid leukemia. Each CDR3 is given with its conserved first and last residue. D genes are given only for firm matches. Some rows mark clone size as missing; the rest say once, few, many or name a class of expanded clone.

V	size	D	J	DNA	CDR3
TRBV9	few	NA	TRBJ2-3	TGTGCCAGCAGCGCCGGGAGCAACCTGGCAGATACGCAGTATTTT	CASSAGSNLADTQYF
TRBV5-1	few	NA	TRBJ1-2	TGCGCCAGCAGCTTAGAACCTCAGGGGTCTGGCTACACCTTC	CASSLEPQGSGYTF
TRBV5-5	NA	NA	TRBJ1-1	TGTGCCAGCAGCCCCGGGACGGCGAACACTCAAGCTTTCTTT	CASSPGTANTQAFF
TRBV6-1	many	NA	TRBJ1-6	TGTGCCAGCAGTCAGGAAAATAATTCACCCCTCCACTTT	CASSQENNSPLHF
TRBV5-5	many	NA	TRBJ1-1	TGTGCCAGCAGCTTGGGGTGGAGTCCGAACACTGAAGCTTTCTTT	CASSLGWSPNTEAFF
TRBV20-1	many	TRBD2	TRBJ2-3	TGCAGTGCTAGGCCTACTAGCGGGAGGGGTACCACAGATACGCAGTATTTT	CSARPTSGRGTTDTQYF
TRBV12-3/TRBV12-4	few	TRBD1	TRBJ2-4	TGTGCCAGCAGTTCAGGGGGACAAAACATTCAGTACTTC	CASSSGGQNIQYF
TRBV5-1	few	NA	TRBJ1-4	TGCGCCAGCAGCTTCAGGCCGGGTAATGAAAAACTGTTTTTT	CASSFRPGNEKLFF
TRBV6-1	many	NA	TRBJ1-1	TGTGCCAGCAGGGGACAATACCGAGATGAAGCTTTCTTT	CASRGQYRDEAFF
TRBV4-1	NA	NA	TRBJ2-3	TGCGCCAGCAGCCAAGGTTCCCTCGGGGATGGGGGGGATACGCAGTATTTT	CASSQGSLGDGGDTQYF
TRBV4-2	NA	TRBD2	TRBJ2-3	TGTGCCAGCAGCCAAGATGACCGGGAGGGTGCAGATACGCAGTATTTT	CASSQDDREGADTQYF
TRBV20-1	few	TRBD1	TRBJ1-2	TGCAGTGCCCTGACAGGGCTCTATGGCTACACCTTC	CSALTGLYGYTF
TRBV7-2	many	NA	TRBJ2-1	TGTGCCAGCAGCTTACAGGGGTATGAGCAGTTCTTC	CASSLQGYEQFF
TRBV5-5	few	TRBD1	TRBJ1-6	TGTGCCAGCAGCTTTACGGACAGGGTTAGTTCACCCCTCCACTTT	CASSFTDRVSSPLHF
TRBV5-1	NA	TRBD2	TRBJ2-1	TGCGCCAGCACCCCTTGGGGGGGGGCCTACAATGAGCAGTTCTTC	CASTPWGGAYNEQFF
TRBV25-1	few	TRBD1	TRBJ1-5	TGTGCCAGCAGTGAATCAGGGACAGGGTACAATCAGCCCCAGCATTTT	CASSESGTGYNQPQHF